The 22 T cell receptor beta chains given below trace back to one sample, sequenced in a study of metastatic and nonmetastatic thyroid tumors. With MiXCR, TCRdb reprocessed the PCR reads. The table has about 34,000 clones, less than 40% seen once. All patients were untreated before thyroid surgery. What was sequenced was tumor tissue. These receptors all stem from a female donor with papillary thyroid cancer or a benign thyroid nodule (not recorded which). Some clones in this sample may be carry-over from other donors' samples.

The chain links TRBV7-2 to TRBJ2-7; no reliable D call. V lost 5 bases to trimming and J lost 0 bases, with 8 bases between them. The CDR3 spans 13 residues. CDR1 is SGHTA and CDR2 is FQGNSA in the germline V gene. Written as DNA, the CDR3 is TGTGCCAGCAGCGCCCCCGCCTCCTACGAGCAGTACTTC. The encoded protein is CASSAPASYEQYF.

This clone was observed a few times. This chain connects TRBV7-8 to TRBJ2-2; 13 nucleotides align to TRBD2. The CDR3 contains 17 residues. The germline V gene encodes CDR1 SGHVS and CDR2 FQNEAQ. J was trimmed by 1 base and V by 5 bases; bases with no gene match: 4. The CDR3 nucleotides read TGTGCCAGCAGCCCCCGGACTAGCGGGGGGAACACCGGGGAGCTGTTTTTT. Its protein product is CASSPRTSGGNTGELFF.

This chain connects TRBV11-2 to TRBJ2-2; TRBD2 agrees at 9 bases. Germline lookup yields CDR1 SGHAT and CDR2 FQNNGV. The CDR3 runs 17 residues. Germline trimming cut 8 bases from V and 5 bases from J; bases unmatched to any gene: 15. The CDR3 is CASSPRVAGAGTGELFF. The DNA of the CDR3 is TGTGCCAGCTCCCCTCGGGTAGCGGGAGCGGGGACCGGGGAGCTGTTTTTT. Combining the CDR3 with reference TRBV11-2 and TRBJ2-2 gives the whole variable domain EAGVAQSPRYKIIEKRQSVAFWCNPISGHATLYWYQQILGQGPKLLIQFQNNGVVDDSQLPKDRFSAERLKGVDSTLKIQPAKLEDSAVYLCASSPRVAGAGTGELFFGEGSRLTVL.

The chain is built from TRBV11-2 and TRBJ2-7, with D maybe TRBD1 (6 bases). Trimming removed 0 bases from V and 6 bases from J, with 18 bases in between. Germline loops: CDR1 SGHAT, CDR2 FQNNGV. CDR3 length equals 16 residues. As DNA, the CDR3 is TGTGCCAGCAGCTTAGATCCGACAGGACCTCCGTTCGAGCAGTACTTC. It codes for CASSLDPTGPPFEQYF.

The chain carries TRBV6-2 or TRBV6-3 and TRBJ1-2; tentative D call: TRBD1 (6 bases). V dropped 7 bases and J dropped 14 bases, with 20 bases sitting between them. The CDR3 spans 12 residues. The germline V gene has CDR1 MNHEY and CDR2 SVGEGT. CDR3 sequence: CASTDRTANPTF. The CDR3 nucleotides read TGTGCCAGCACTGACAGGACGGCTAATCCGACCTTC.

CDR3 nucleotides: TGTGCCAGTCGTCGGACAGATAATTCACCCCTCCACTTT. Protein sequence: CASRRTDNSPLHF. This sequence joins TRBV19 and TRBJ1-6; maybe TRBD1 (6 bases). Deletions cut 8 bases from V and 5 bases from J, with 10 bases between. This CDR3 has 13 residues. The V gene's germline CDR1 is LNHDA and CDR2 SQIVND (reference sequence).

Notes on this clone: The junction departs from germline at one end; a sequencing error may be responsible. CDR3 sequence: CASSPSDPSNEQYF. The CDR3 bases are TGTGCCAGCAGTCCAAGCGATCCCTCCAACGAGCAGTACTTC. This chain uses TRBV27 with TRBJ2-7; D call uncertain. CDR1 is MNHEY, CDR2 SMNVEV, per germline (reference sequence). There are 14 residues in the CDR3.

This clone was observed a handful of times. This sequence joins TRBV28 and TRBJ1-1; 7 nucleotides agree with TRBD1. The CDR3 loop spans 14 amino acids. In germline, CDR1 is MDHEN, CDR2 SYDVKM. J was trimmed by 2 bases and V by 5 bases; bases with no gene match: 5. CDR3 amino acids: CASSGRDSNTEAFF. The DNA for the CDR3 is TGTGCCAGCAGTGGCCGGGACAGTAACACTGAAGCTTTCTTT.

V gene TRBV6-5 combines with J gene TRBJ1-5, with D tentatively TRBD1 (5 bases). CDR1 is MNHEY and CDR2 is SVGAGI in the germline V gene. Trimming took 4 bases from V and 7 from J, leaving 11 bases between them. This CDR3 is 13 amino acids long. The CDR3 sequence is CASSWGRGQPQHF. In nucleotides, the CDR3 is TGTGCCAGCAGTTGGGGGAGAGGGCAGCCCCAGCATTTT.

By its share, this clone is medium-sized. The gene calls are TRBV6-1 and TRBJ1-1; D not resolved. This CDR3 contains 13 residues. Germline V gene sequence: CDR1 MNHNS, CDR2 SASEGT. Trimming pared 7 bases from V and 1 base from J, leaving 10 bases between. In DNA, the CDR3 is TGTGCCAGCATCAAAGACGGGAACACTGAAGCTTTCTTT. It specifies CASIKDGNTEAFF.

About this clone itself: One end of the junction varies from germline; a read error may be responsible. The V gene is TRBV7-7, the J gene TRBJ2-5; 7 bases fit TRBD1. Germline CDR1 SSHAT, CDR2 FNYEAQ (reference sequence). CDR3 length: 16 amino acids. CDR3 loop: CASSLVGRGIEETQYF. The CDR3 region has the DNA TGTGCTAGCAGCTTAGTAGGCAGGGGGATCGAAGAGACCCAGTACTTC.

The genes are TRBV28 and TRBJ1-1; perhaps TRBD1 as D (5 bases). V lost 8 bases and J lost 1, with 20 bases in between. CDR3 length: 16 amino acids. Germline V gives CDR1 MDHEN, CDR2 SYDVKM. CDR3 amino acids: CASFSPGETENTEAFF. CDR3 nucleotides: TGTGCCAGCTTCTCACCGGGGGAGACAGAGAACACTGAAGCTTTCTTT.

This clone has a single count. This rearrangement joins TRBV11-2 to TRBJ2-1, with 10 bases lining up with TRBD2. V was clipped by 2 bases and J by 2 bases; unmatched bases: 3. Germline lookup yields CDR1 SGHAT and CDR2 FQNNGV. The CDR3 covers 16 residues. The CDR3 sequence is CASSLYSGRAYNEQFF. The CDR3, as DNA: TGTGCCAGCAGCTTATACAGCGGGAGGGCCTACAATGAGCAGTTCTTC.

The chain uses TRBV29-1 and TRBJ2-6, with a tentative D call TRBD2 (6 bases). CDR3 length equals 15 residues. V shed 7 bases and J shed 4 bases, with 17 bases lying between them. The germline gives CDR1 SQVTM, CDR2 ANQGSEA. The CDR3 sequence: CSGTTREDGANVLTF. CDR3 nucleotides: TGCAGCGGTACCACCAGGGAGGACGGGGCCAACGTCCTGACTTTC.

CDR3 protein: CASSFLAHPKPTDTQYF. The CDR3 DNA reads TGTGCCAGCAGCTTTTTGGCCCATCCGAAACCCACAGATACGCAGTATTTT. This chain links TRBV11-2 with TRBJ2-3; D remains ambiguous. This CDR3 is built from 17 residues. CDR1 is SGHAT, CDR2 FQNNGV, per germline. Trimming cost V 3 bases and J 2 bases, with 18 bases left between them. The full variable domain, its missing parts supplied by reference TRBV11-2 and TRBJ2-3, is EAGVAQSPRYKIIEKRQSVAFWCNPISGHATLYWYQQILGQGPKLLIQFQNNGVVDDSQLPKDRFSAERLKGVDSTLKIQPAKLEDSAVYLCASSFLAHPKPTDTQYFGPGTRLTVL.

The chain links TRBV9 to TRBJ2-7; 7 nucleotides match TRBD1. The V gene end was trimmed by 2 bases and the J gene end by 2 bases; junction bases not matched to a gene: 7. The CDR3 is 15 residues long. Germline V lookup: CDR1 SGDLS, CDR2 YYNGEE. CDR3 loop: CASSVRDSKTYEQYF. Here the CDR3 DNA reads TGTGCCAGCAGCGTCCGGGACAGTAAAACCTACGAGCAGTACTTC.

The V call is TRBV7-2, the J call TRBJ2-3; tentative D call: TRBD2 (6 bases). Germline CDR1 reads SGHTA; CDR2 reads FQGNSA. CDR3 length: 13 residues. V shed 0 bases and J shed 5 bases, with 6 bases lying between them. The CDR3 DNA reads as TGTGCCAGCAGCTTAGCGGGAGGAGATACGCAGTATTTT. Translated, it gives CASSLAGGDTQYF. Full variable domain (outside the CDR3, taken from reference TRBV7-2 and TRBJ2-3): GAGVSQSPSNKVTEKGKDVELRCDPISGHTALYWYRQSLGQGLEFLIYFQGNSAPDKSGLPSDRFSAERTGGSVSTLTIQRTQQEDSAVYLCASSLAGGDTQYFGPGTRLTVL.

The chain recombines TRBV18 with TRBJ2-3, with D perhaps matching TRBD1 (6 bases). V was trimmed by 10 bases and J by 0 bases, leaving 11 bases between them. The CDR3 consists of 13 residues. Germline CDR1 and CDR2: KGHSH and LQKENI. CDR3 DNA: TGTGCCACCCGACAGGAAAGCACAGATACGCAGTATTTT. It specifies CATRQESTDTQYF.

Here the CDR3 DNA reads TGTGCCAGCACCCCGGGGGAGTCTGGAAACACCATATATTTT. As protein: CASTPGESGNTIYF. V usage is TRBV6-1 and J usage is TRBJ1-3, with TRBD1 as a possible D gene (5 bases). Germline V gives CDR1 MNHNS, CDR2 SASEGT. The CDR3 contains 14 residues. Trimming removed 7 bases from V and 1 base from J, with 11 bases in between.

This clone was seen a handful of times. V gene TRBV28 combines with J gene TRBJ2-3; TRBD2 agrees at 10 bases. Unmatched junction bases numbered 8, after V lost 3 bases and J lost 2 bases. This CDR3 region has 17 residues. CDR1 is MDHEN, CDR2 SYDVKM, per germline. The CDR3 is CASSFFPLAGDTDTQYF. CDR3 bases: TGTGCCAGCAGTTTCTTCCCCCTAGCGGGGGACACAGATACGCAGTATTTT.

This clone came up many times. Other DNA variants within this sample encode the same CDR3. V is TRBV28 and J is TRBJ1-1; no clear D. The germline gives CDR1 MDHEN, CDR2 SYDVKM. Trimming took 5 bases from V and 3 from J, leaving 19 bases between them. This CDR3 is built from 16 residues. CDR3 sequence: CASSLPPEGRYTEAFF. Here the CDR3 DNA reads TGTGCCAGCAGTCTCCCTCCAGAGGGTAGGTACACTGAAGCTTTCTTT.

In its sample, this clone is medium-sized. The CDR3 DNA reads TGTGCCAGCTGCCGGCTAGCGGGGGGGGGGGAGACCCAGTACTTC. This codes for CASCRLAGGGETQYF. The V and J genes are TRBV6-1 and TRBJ2-5; 12 nucleotides agree with TRBD2. The CDR3 runs 15 residues. Germline lookup yields CDR1 MNHNS and CDR2 SASEGT. V lost 8 bases and J lost 5; bases outside the gene matches: 9.